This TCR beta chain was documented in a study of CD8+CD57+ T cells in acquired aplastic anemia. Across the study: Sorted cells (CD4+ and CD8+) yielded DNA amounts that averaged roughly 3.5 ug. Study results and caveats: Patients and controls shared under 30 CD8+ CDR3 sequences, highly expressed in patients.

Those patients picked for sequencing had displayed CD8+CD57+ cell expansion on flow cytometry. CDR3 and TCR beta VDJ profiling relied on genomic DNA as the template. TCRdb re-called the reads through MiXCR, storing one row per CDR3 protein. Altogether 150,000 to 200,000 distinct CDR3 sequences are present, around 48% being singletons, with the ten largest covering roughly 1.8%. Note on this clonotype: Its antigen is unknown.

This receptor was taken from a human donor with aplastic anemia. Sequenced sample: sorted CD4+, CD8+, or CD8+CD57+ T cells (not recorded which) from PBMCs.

In nucleotides, the CDR3 is TGTGCCAGCAGTTTAGGCAGCCCCTACAATGAGCAGTTCTTC. Translation gives CASSLGSPYNEQFF. The V gene is TRBV12-3 or TRBV12-4, the J gene TRBJ2-1; D is ambiguous. Trimming cost V 1 base and J 2 bases, with 6 bases left between them. The CDR3 consists of 14 residues.